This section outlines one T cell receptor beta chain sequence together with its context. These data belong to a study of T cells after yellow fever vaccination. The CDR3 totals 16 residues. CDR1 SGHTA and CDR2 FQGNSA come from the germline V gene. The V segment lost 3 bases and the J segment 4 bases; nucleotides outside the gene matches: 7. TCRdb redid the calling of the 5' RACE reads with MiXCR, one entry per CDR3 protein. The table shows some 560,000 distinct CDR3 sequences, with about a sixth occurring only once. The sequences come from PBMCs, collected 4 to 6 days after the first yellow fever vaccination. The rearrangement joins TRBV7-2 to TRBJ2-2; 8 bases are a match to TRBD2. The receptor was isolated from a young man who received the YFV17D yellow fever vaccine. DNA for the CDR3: TGTGCCAGCAGCTTGGGAATAGCGGGGCTCACCGGGGAGCTGTTTTTT. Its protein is CASSLGIAGLTGELFF.